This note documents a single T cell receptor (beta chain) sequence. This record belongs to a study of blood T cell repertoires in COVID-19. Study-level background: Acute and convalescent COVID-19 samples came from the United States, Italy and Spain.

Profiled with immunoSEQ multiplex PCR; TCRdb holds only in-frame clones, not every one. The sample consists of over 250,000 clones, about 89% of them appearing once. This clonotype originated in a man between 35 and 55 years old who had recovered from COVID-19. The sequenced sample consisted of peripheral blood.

CDR3: CASSSPGGPSSYNEQFF. The CDR3 coding sequence is TGTGCCAGTAGTTCGCCGGGGGGGCCCAGCTCCTACAATGAGCAGTTCTTC. This chain uses TRBV19 with TRBJ2-1; 8 bases agree with TRBD2. Per the germline V gene, CDR1 is LNHDA and CDR2 is SQIVND (reference sequence). The CDR3 totals 17 residues. Germline trimming cut 5 bases from V and 0 bases from J; bases unmatched to any gene: 9.